This note documents a single TCR beta chain sequence. This CDR3 region has 15 residues. CDR1 is DFQATT, CDR2 SNEGSKA, per germline (reference sequence). The trim removed 0 bases at V and 2 bases at J, leaving 5 bases unmatched. Every patient underwent thyroid surgery untreated. The data stem from a study of metastatic and nonmetastatic thyroid tumors. Using MiXCR, TCRdb reanalyzed the PCR reads. In the table there are more than 10,000 clones, about 25% of which are singletons. The chain links TRBV20-1 to TRBJ2-7; 9 nucleotides agree with TRBD2. This clonotype was obtained from a female donor with papillary thyroid cancer or a benign thyroid nodule (not recorded which). Some clones in this sample may be carry-over from other donors' samples. Source material: tumor tissue. CDR3 bases: TGCAGTGCTAGAGACCCAGCGGGAGGCGCCTACGAGCAGTACTTC. This gives the protein CSARDPAGGAYEQYF.